Listed here are 3 T cell receptor beta chains from one sample, sequenced in a study of blood T cells in healthy people across ages. Using a J-beta primer mix together with a sample-barcoded 5' primer, a second PCR was run for about 7 to 12 cycles. TCRdb used MiXCR to reprocess the 5' RACE reads, holding one entry per CDR3 protein. The repertoire includes about 1.8 million distinct CDR3 sequences, 49% of them detected once, and approximately 2.1% sits in the top ten. The sample consisted of blood. The receptors stem from a woman aged 40 to 49 in good health.

This chain joins TRBV4-3 and TRBJ2-7; 8 nucleotides agree with TRBD2. Per the germline V gene, CDR1 is LGHNA and CDR2 is YSLEER. The V segment lost 0 bases and the J segment 12 bases; nucleotides outside the gene matches: 13. The CDR3 is made up of 15 amino acids. The CDR3 reads CASSQESGGRNIRYF. Here the CDR3 DNA reads TGCGCCAGCAGCCAAGAGTCGGGGGGGCGTAACATTCGGTACTTC.

The chain has TRBV4-2 and TRBJ2-3; the D gene is possibly TRBD2 (6 bases). CDR3 length equals 17 residues. V lost 0 bases and J lost 0, with 13 bases in between. Per germline, CDR1 LGHNA and CDR2 YNFKEQ. This CDR3 reads CASSQEGLRGSTDTQYF. The CDR3 nucleotides are TGTGCCAGCAGCCAAGAAGGGCTGCGGGGTAGCACAGATACGCAGTATTTT.

About this clonotype itself: A much larger clone differs by one base, so this may be a read error. The chain joins TRBV20-1 to TRBJ2-1, with D possibly matching TRBD2 (7 bases). The V end lost 3 bases, the J end lost 0 bases, and 12 bases lay between the germline ends. CDR3 length equals 15 residues. Looked up from germline, CDR1 is DFQATT and CDR2 is SNEGSKA (reference sequence). The CDR3 reads CSASGGPSSYNEQFF. The CDR3 nucleotides are TGCAGTGCTAGCGGGGGGCCCTCCTCCTACAATGAGCAGTTCTTC.